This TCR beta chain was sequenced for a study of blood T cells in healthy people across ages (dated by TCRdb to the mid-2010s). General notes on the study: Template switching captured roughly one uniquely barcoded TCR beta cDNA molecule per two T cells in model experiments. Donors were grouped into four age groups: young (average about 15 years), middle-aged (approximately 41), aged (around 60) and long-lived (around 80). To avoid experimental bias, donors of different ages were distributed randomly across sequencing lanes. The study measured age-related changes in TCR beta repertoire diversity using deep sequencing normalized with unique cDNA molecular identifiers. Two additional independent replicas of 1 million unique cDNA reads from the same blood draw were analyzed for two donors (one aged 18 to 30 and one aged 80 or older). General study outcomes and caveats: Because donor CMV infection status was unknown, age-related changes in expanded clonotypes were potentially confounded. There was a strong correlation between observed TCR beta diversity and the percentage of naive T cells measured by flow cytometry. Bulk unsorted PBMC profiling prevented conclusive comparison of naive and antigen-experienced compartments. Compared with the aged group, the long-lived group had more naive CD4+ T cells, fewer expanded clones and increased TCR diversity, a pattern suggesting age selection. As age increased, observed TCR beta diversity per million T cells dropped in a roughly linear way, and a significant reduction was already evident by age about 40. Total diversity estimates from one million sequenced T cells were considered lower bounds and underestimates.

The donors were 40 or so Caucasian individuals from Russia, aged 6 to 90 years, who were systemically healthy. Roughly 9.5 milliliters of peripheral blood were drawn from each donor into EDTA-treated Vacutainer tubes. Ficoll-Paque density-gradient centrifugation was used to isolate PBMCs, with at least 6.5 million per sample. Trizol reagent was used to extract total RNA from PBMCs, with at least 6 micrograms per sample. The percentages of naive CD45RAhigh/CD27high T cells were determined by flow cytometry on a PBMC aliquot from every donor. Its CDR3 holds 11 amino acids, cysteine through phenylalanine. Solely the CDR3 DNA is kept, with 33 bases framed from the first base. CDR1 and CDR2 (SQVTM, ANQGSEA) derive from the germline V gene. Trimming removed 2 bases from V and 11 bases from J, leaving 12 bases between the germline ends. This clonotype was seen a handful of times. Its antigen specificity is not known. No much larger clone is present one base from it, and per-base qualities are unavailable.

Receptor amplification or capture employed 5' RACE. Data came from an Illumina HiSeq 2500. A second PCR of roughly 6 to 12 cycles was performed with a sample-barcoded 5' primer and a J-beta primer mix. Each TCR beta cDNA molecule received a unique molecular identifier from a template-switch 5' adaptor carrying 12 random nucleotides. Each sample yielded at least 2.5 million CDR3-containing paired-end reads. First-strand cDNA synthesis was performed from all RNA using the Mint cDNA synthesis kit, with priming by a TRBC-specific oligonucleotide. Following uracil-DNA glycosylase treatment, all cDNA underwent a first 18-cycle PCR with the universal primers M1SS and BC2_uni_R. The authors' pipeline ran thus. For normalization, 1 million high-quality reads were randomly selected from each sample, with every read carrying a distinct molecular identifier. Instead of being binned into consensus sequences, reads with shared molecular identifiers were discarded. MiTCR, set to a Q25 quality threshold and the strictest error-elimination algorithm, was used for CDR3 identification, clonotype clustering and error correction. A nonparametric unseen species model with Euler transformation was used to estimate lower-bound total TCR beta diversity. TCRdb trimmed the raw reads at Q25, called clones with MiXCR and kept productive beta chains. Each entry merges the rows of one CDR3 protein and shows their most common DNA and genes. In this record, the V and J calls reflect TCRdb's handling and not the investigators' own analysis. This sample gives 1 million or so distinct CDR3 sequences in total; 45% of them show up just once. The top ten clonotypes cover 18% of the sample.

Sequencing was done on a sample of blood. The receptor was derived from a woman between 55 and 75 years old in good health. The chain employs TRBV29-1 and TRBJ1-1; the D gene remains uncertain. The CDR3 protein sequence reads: CSVESGQSAFF. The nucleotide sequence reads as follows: TGCAGCGTTGAATCCGGGCAGTCGGCTTTCTTT.